Following are 30 T cell receptor beta chains from one sample sequenced in a study of patients and donors after allogeneic stem cell transplantation. One entry per CDR3 protein results from TCRdb running MiXCR on the RT-PCR reads. This sample has about a million distinct CDR3 sequences; 15% to 20% occur once, and the top ten carry 5% to 6.5%. Sequencing was carried out using blood, either unsorted or a sorted T cell fraction (not recorded which). The receptors stem from a human donor who was either an allogeneic HSCT recipient or a stem cell or donor lymphocyte infusion donor (not recorded which). It is not recorded whose cells these are; they may come from a transplant donor.

This clonotype occurred a few times. V gene TRBV18 combines with J gene TRBJ1-1; no definite D call. V was pared by 6 bases and J by 3 bases, with 14 bases between. CDR3 length equals 14 residues. Germline V gives CDR1 KGHSH, CDR2 LQKENI. DNA for the CDR3: TGTGCCAGCTCGCAGCAGCTCCGGGACACTGAAGCTTTCTTT. Amino acid sequence: CASSQQLRDTEAFF.

The genes are TRBV3-1 and TRBJ2-1, with D perhaps matching TRBD2 (5 bases). Between the trimmed V and J ends, which lost 4 bases and 0 bases, there was a span of 13 bases. The CDR3 has 16 amino acids. Germline V gives CDR1 LGHDT, CDR2 YNNKEL (reference sequence). The CDR3 sequence is CASSPSSFGSYNEQFF. In DNA, the CDR3 is TGTGCCAGCAGCCCCTCTAGCTTTGGCTCCTACAATGAGCAGTTCTTC.

The chain combines TRBV7-2 with TRBJ2-2; D may correspond to TRBD1 or TRBD2 (5 bases each). Germline CDR1 and CDR2: SGHTA and FQGNSA. The CDR3 consists of 15 residues. The ends were cut back, 6 bases at V and 2 bases at J, with 13 bases in the middle. The CDR3 protein is CASRARGDNTGELFF. The CDR3 coding sequence is TGTGCCAGCAGAGCAAGGGGAGACAACACCGGGGAGCTGTTTTTT.

This clonotype was seen only a few times. V and J are TRBV6-2 or TRBV6-3 and TRBJ2-7; 9 bases are shared with TRBD2. The germline gives CDR1 MNHEY, CDR2 SVGEGT. With V trimmed by 2 bases and J by 2 bases, 4 bases remained unmatched. The CDR3 spans 15 residues. This CDR3 is CASSYGLAGPYEQYF. The DNA of the CDR3 is TGTGCCAGCAGTTACGGGCTAGCGGGGCCCTACGAGCAGTACTTC.

The CDR3 sequence is CASSTRGTKETQYF. DNA of the CDR3: TGTGCCAGCAGCACTCGTGGCACTAAAGAGACCCAGTACTTC. The chain joins TRBV9 to TRBJ2-5, with D uncertain. The germline V gene encodes CDR1 SGDLS and CDR2 YYNGEE. V gave up 4 bases and J gave up 3 bases, with 13 bases separating them. The CDR3 extends over 14 amino acids.

This clonotype was seen many times. The rearrangement joins TRBV12-3 or TRBV12-4 to TRBJ1-5, with D possibly TRBD1 on 6 matching bases. Trimming shortened V by 5 bases and J by 7 bases, and 27 bases separated the two germline ends. This CDR3 spans 18 amino acids. CDR3 protein: CASSPETGSSVFRQPQHF. As DNA, the CDR3 is TGTGCCAGCAGTCCTGAGACAGGAAGCTCGGTGTTCCGGCAGCCCCAGCATTTT.

The table lists this clonotype with a few counts. The rearrangement joins TRBV5-1 to TRBJ2-5, with 9 bases lining up with TRBD1. The V and J ends lost 4 bases and 4 bases, in that order; junction bases with no gene match: 11. From germline, CDR1 is SGHRS and CDR2 YFSETQ. The CDR3 is made up of 16 amino acids. The CDR3 here is CASSLQTGGYRETQYF. CDR3 coding DNA: TGCGCCAGCAGCCTGCAGACAGGGGGTTATCGAGAGACCCAGTACTTC.

This clonotype has only a few counts. V usage is TRBV6-5 and J usage is TRBJ2-7, with 8 positions matching TRBD2. This CDR3 contains 19 residues. Losses at the gene ends were 4 bases for V and 1 base for J; bases not matched to a gene: 18. Germline assignment: CDR1 MNHEY and CDR2 SVGAGI. The CDR3 nucleotides read TGTGCCAGCAGTTTGCTTCTCCCGGGGGGGACGGCGAATTCCTACGAGCAGTACTTC. This gives the protein CASSLLLPGGTANSYEQYF.

The rearrangement joins TRBV14 to TRBJ2-1, with D unclear. The CDR3 runs 15 residues. Deletions cut 0 bases from V and 9 bases from J, with 15 bases between. Germline V gene data show CDR1 as SGHDN and CDR2 as FVKESK. The CDR3 bases are TGTGCCAGCAGCCAAGATCTTTGGCCCTTAGGTGAGCAGTTCTTC. Its translation is CASSQDLWPLGEQFF.

The chain links TRBV6-2 or TRBV6-3 to TRBJ1-1; 12 positions match TRBD1. Germline-derived CDR1 and CDR2 are MNHEY and SVGEGT. CDR3 length: 14 residues. With 7 bases clipped from V and 11 bases from J, the junction kept 11 bases outside the gene matches. The CDR3 region has the DNA TGTGCCAGCACCGACACCGGGACAGGGGGCAAGGCTTTCTTT. Protein: CASTDTGTGGKAFF.

The chain is built from TRBV20-1 and TRBJ1-5; D remains unclear. There are 12 residues in the CDR3. V shed 3 bases and J shed 4 bases, with 7 bases lying between them. Germline assignment: CDR1 DFQATT and CDR2 SNEGSKA (reference sequence). The CDR3: CSASTWNQPQHF. DNA of the CDR3: TGCAGTGCTAGTACCTGGAATCAGCCCCAGCATTTT.

The CDR3, as DNA: TGTGCCCACGGCCCTGGAAACACCATATATTTT. Translation: CAHGPGNTIYF. The chain combines TRBV12-3 or TRBV12-4 with TRBJ1-3; D call uncertain. CDR3 length: 11 amino acids. Trimming stripped 11 bases from V and 2 bases from J, with 7 bases between.

The rearrangement joins TRBV7-9 to TRBJ2-7, with 11 bases matching TRBD2. The CDR3 is 14 residues long. Germline values: CDR1 SEHNR, CDR2 FQNEAQ (reference sequence). J was trimmed by 6 bases and V by 2 bases; bases with no gene match: 3. The CDR3, as DNA: TGTGCCAGCAGCTTAATAGCGGGAGGGCTCGAGCAGTACTTC. Translating gives CASSLIAGGLEQYF.

This clonotype occurred a few times. The chain has TRBV5-1 and TRBJ2-5; D is uncertain. The V gene lost 7 bases and the J gene lost 5 bases, with 15 bases spanning the gap. CDR3 length equals 13 residues. The germline V gene has CDR1 SGHRS and CDR2 YFSETQ. The CDR3 loop is CASSAQSLETQYF. The CDR3 DNA is TGCGCCAGCTCAGCCCAGAGCTTGGAGACCCAGTACTTC.

This clonotype was detected a few times. CDR3 residues: CASSQDEGWLSPLHF. The CDR3, as DNA: TGCGCCAGCAGCCAAGATGAGGGGTGGCTTTCACCCCTCCACTTT. The chain joins TRBV4-1 to TRBJ1-6; TRBD1 might be the D (5 bases). Trimming removed 0 bases from V and 9 bases from J, with 12 bases in between. Germline CDR1 and CDR2: MGHRA and YSYEKL. The CDR3 length is 15 residues.

The V gene is TRBV12-3 or TRBV12-4, the J gene TRBJ2-7, with D perhaps matching TRBD1 (5 bases). The ends were cut back, 6 bases at V and 0 bases at J, with 9 bases in the middle. The CDR3 totals 13 residues. The CDR3 loop reads CASRKGSSYEQYF. The CDR3 DNA follows: TGTGCCAGCAGAAAGGGGTCCTCCTACGAGCAGTACTTC.

This clonotype was picked up a small number of times. The chain has TRBV25-1 and TRBJ2-2, with D perhaps given as TRBD1 or TRBD2 (5 bases each). Trimming cost V 8 bases and J 3 bases, with 13 bases left between them. CDR3 length: 14 amino acids. Germline lookup yields CDR1 MGHDK and CDR2 SYGVNS. CDR3 residues: CASSPVGDTGELFF. CDR3 coding DNA: TGTGCCAGCTCCCCAGTGGGGGACACCGGGGAGCTGTTTTTT.

The rearrangement uses TRBV4-2 and TRBJ2-4; the D call may be TRBD1 or TRBD2 (7 bases each). V lost 0 bases to trimming and J lost 8 bases, with 14 bases between them. This CDR3 has 15 residues. Germline lookup yields CDR1 LGHNA and CDR2 YNFKEQ. The CDR3 DNA sequence: TGTGCCAGCAGCCAAGAACAGGGGAGGGGGCACATTCAGTACTTC. It specifies CASSQEQGRGHIQYF.

The rearrangement links TRBV5-1 to TRBJ1-6; TRBD1 matches at 9 bases. CDR3 length: 15 amino acids. CDR1 SGHRS and CDR2 YFSETQ come from the germline V gene. The J segment lost 8 bases and the V segment lost 6 bases, leaving 9 bases of the junction unmatched. CDR3 region: CASKERTGVDSPLHF. The DNA for the CDR3 is TGCGCCAGCAAGGAAAGGACAGGGGTCGATTCACCCCTCCACTTT.

The chain employs TRBV10-3 and TRBJ2-7; TRBD2 matches at 14 bases. V lost 7 bases, J lost 2 bases, and 7 bases stayed unmatched. The CDR3 length is 16 residues. Germline V lookup: CDR1 ENHRY, CDR2 SYGVKD. The CDR3 loop reads CAITGTSGSEAYEQYF. The CDR3 nucleotides are TGTGCCATCACCGGGACTAGCGGGAGTGAAGCCTACGAGCAGTACTTC.

The J gene is TRBJ1-2, the V gene TRBV19, with D possibly TRBD1 on 5 matching bases. V dropped 5 bases and J dropped 8 bases, with 15 bases sitting between them. This CDR3 comprises 13 residues. Germline lookup yields CDR1 LNHDA and CDR2 SQIVND (reference sequence). Written as DNA, the CDR3 is TGTGCCAGTAGTCCCGGGGGTAGGGGCGGCTACACCTTC. It specifies CASSPGGRGGYTF.

This clonotype was seen a few times. The V call is TRBV6-1, the J call TRBJ1-1; D is perhaps TRBD1 (5 bases). This CDR3 region has 15 residues. Trimming shortened V by 5 bases and J by 3 bases, and 16 bases separated the two germline ends. Germline V gene data show CDR1 as MNHNS and CDR2 as SASEGT. The CDR3 DNA reads as TGTGCCAGCAGTCAGAGACGCTCGGGGGACACTGAAGCTTTCTTT. This encodes CASSQRRSGDTEAFF.

The chain carries TRBV7-3 and TRBJ2-1, with D unresolved. This CDR3 spans 13 amino acids. Deletions cut 5 bases from V and 6 bases from J, with 11 bases between. Germline lookup yields CDR1 SGHTA and CDR2 FQGTGA. In DNA, the CDR3 is TGTGCCAGCAGCCGAAGTCAGATCAATGAGCAGTTCTTC. Translation: CASSRSQINEQFF.

This rearrangement joins TRBV4-2 to TRBJ2-3, with a weak D call TRBD1 (5 bases). Trimming cost V 0 bases and J 0 bases, with 13 bases left between them. The V gene's germline CDR1 is LGHNA and CDR2 YNFKEQ. The CDR3 has 17 amino acids. The CDR3: CASSQEGANPSTDTQYF. CDR3 in DNA: TGTGCCAGCAGCCAAGAAGGGGCGAACCCTAGCACAGATACGCAGTATTTT.

This clonotype was seen at least ten times. The V and J genes are TRBV5-1 and TRBJ2-1, with D unclear. The CDR3 runs 13 residues. Trimming took off 2 bases at V and 8 bases at J, with 11 bases between the two ends. Germline CDR1 SGHRS, CDR2 YFSETQ. The CDR3 DNA reads TGCGCCAGCAGCTTCCTCGGTGATTATGAGCAGTTCTTC. As protein: CASSFLGDYEQFF.

This clonotype has only a few counts. The chain joins TRBV7-2 to TRBJ2-3; no firm D call. V was cut by 3 bases and J by 6 bases, with 7 bases left in between. The CDR3 consists of 12 residues. CDR1 and CDR2 from the germline V gene are SGHTA and FQGNSA. The CDR3 region has the DNA TGTGCCAGCAGCTTTATACGGGATACGCAGTATTTT. This codes for CASSFIRDTQYF.

This clonotype was picked up a small number of times. The chain carries TRBV3-1 and TRBJ1-6; maybe TRBD1 (5 bases). CDR3 length: 15 amino acids. Trimming took 0 bases from V and 9 from J, leaving 12 bases between them. Germline V gene data show CDR1 as LGHDT and CDR2 as YNNKEL (reference sequence). DNA for the CDR3: TGTGCCAGCAGCCAAGACTTGGGGGTGAGTTCACCCCTCCACTTT. Translation gives CASSQDLGVSSPLHF.

This clonotype was counted between two and nine times. This rearrangement joins TRBV12-3 or TRBV12-4 to TRBJ1-1; D is ambiguous. V dropped 2 bases and J dropped 1 base, with 11 bases sitting between them. The CDR3 runs 15 residues. The CDR3 here is CASSLWNWGNTEAFF. As DNA, the CDR3 is TGTGCCAGCAGTTTATGGAATTGGGGGAACACTGAAGCTTTCTTT.

The V gene is TRBV28, the J gene TRBJ1-4, with D perhaps TRBD1 (6 bases). The CDR3 extends over 12 amino acids. Germline V gene sequence: CDR1 MDHEN, CDR2 SYDVKM. Trimming stripped 8 bases from V and 7 bases from J, with 11 bases between. This CDR3 is CASGGWAEKLFF. The CDR3 region has the DNA TGTGCCAGCGGGGGCTGGGCTGAAAAACTGTTTTTT.

This clonotype has only a few counts. The chain combines TRBV7-9 with TRBJ1-6; 8 bases align to TRBD1. Germline CDR1 SEHNR, CDR2 FQNEAQ (reference sequence). The CDR3 contains 15 residues. With V trimmed by 5 bases and J by 7 bases, 7 bases remained unmatched. CDR3 amino acids: CASSLEGQANSPLHF. CDR3 coding DNA: TGTGCCAGCAGCCTCGAGGGACAGGCAAATTCACCCCTCCACTTT.